This TCR beta chain was retrieved from a study of shared clonotypes between healthy human individuals. Data came from immunoSEQ multiplex PCR; TCRdb stores just in-frame clones and leaves some out. Of 190,000 or so clones listed, 65% to 70% are singletons. This clone has just a few counts. Per the germline V gene, CDR1 is SGHTA and CDR2 is FQGNSA. There are 14 residues in the CDR3. With 3 bases removed from V and 6 bases from J, the gap between germline ends came to 15 bases. The chain couples TRBV7-2 to TRBJ2-7, with a weak D call TRBD2 (6 bases). The sample was memory CD4+ T cells sorted from blood. Sample subset: CD45RA-negative fraction. The sequence was collected from a man between 25 and 39 years old in good health. This CDR3 reads CASSFGTAGLEQYF. DNA for the CDR3: TGTGCCAGCAGCTTTGGGACGGCGGGACTCGAGCAGTACTTC.